This T cell receptor (beta chain) was retrieved from a study of control samples from healthy donors and cancer patients. Measured with immunoSEQ multiplex PCR; TCRdb has only the in-frame clones, and not every one. The profile shows roughly 200,000 clones, approximately 90% of them singletons. The CDR3 spans 14 residues. With 4 bases clipped from V and 1 base from J, the junction kept 3 bases outside the gene matches. Germline CDR1 is MGHRA and CDR2 is YSYEKL. V gene TRBV4-1 combines with J gene TRBJ2-7; TRBD1 aligns across 8 bases. The sequence derives from a man aged 30 to 39 in good health. The sample taken for sequencing was blood. The chain's CDR3 is CASSLGQGSYEQYF. The CDR3 nucleotides read TGCGCCAGCAGCCTCGGACAGGGATCCTACGAGCAGTACTTC.